The rows below give T cell receptor beta chains drawn from one sample of a study of cytomegalovirus exposure and HLA in healthy donors. Profiling relied on immunoSEQ multiplex PCR, and the TCRdb table lists in-frame clones only, not all of them. The sample has approximately 99,000 clones, 73% seen once; the top ten hold over 3%. Sequencing used PBMCs. The receptor source for this set is a middle-aged man in good health and CMV-seronegative. The CDR3 runs from the conserved cysteine through the conserved F or W. D genes are given only for firm matches. A clone size is listed for some rows: how often the clone was seen (once, few, many), or a class if it is expanded.

V: TRBV5-1
size: .
D: .
J: TRBJ2-5
CDR3: CASSLEQGIGTQYF
DNA: TGCGCCAGCAGCTTGGAGCAGGGGATAGGGACCCAGTACTTC

V: TRBV7-3
size: .
D: TRBD1
J: TRBJ2-2
CDR3: CASSTHGWDRGPNTGELFF
DNA: TGTGCCAGCAGCACTCATGGATGGGACAGGGGACCAAACACCGGGGAGCTGTTTTTT

V: TRBV7-2
size: once
D: TRBD2
J: TRBJ2-4
CDR3: CASSPGGSEAKNIQYF
DNA: TGTGCCAGCAGCCCCGGGGGGTCGGAAGCCAAAAACATTCAGTACTTC

V: TRBV18
size: .
D: .
J: TRBJ2-5
CDR3: CASSIRVAETQYF
DNA: TGTGCCAGCTCAATCAGGGTGGCGGAGACCCAGTACTTC

V: TRBV30
size: .
D: .
J: TRBJ2-5
CDR3: CAWSPVGETQYF
DNA: TGTGCCTGGTCCCCGGTCGGGGAGACCCAGTACTTC

V: TRBV6-1
size: .
D: TRBD1
J: TRBJ1-2
CDR3: CASIPWDRDDYGYTF
DNA: TGTGCCAGCATCCCCTGGGACAGGGATGACTATGGCTACACCTTC

V: TRBV7-2
size: .
D: .
J: TRBJ2-3
CDR3: CASSLALEGTDTQYF
DNA: TGTGCCAGCAGCTTAGCGCTGGAGGGGACAGATACGCAGTATTTT

V: TRBV4-1
size: .
D: .
J: TRBJ2-1
CDR3: CASSHPAGTLKGEQFF
DNA: TGCGCCAGCAGCCACCCGGCGGGGACTCTGAAGGGGGAGCAGTTCTTC

V: TRBV7-3
size: .
D: TRBD1
J: TRBJ2-1
CDR3: CASSPRTGAYNEQFF
DNA: TGTGCCAGCAGCCCCAGGACAGGCGCCTACAATGAGCAGTTCTTC

V: TRBV5-6
size: few
D: TRBD1
J: TRBJ1-6
CDR3: CASSAGGPNSPLHF
DNA: TGTGCCAGCAGCGCAGGGGGCCCGAATTCACCCCTCCACTTT

V: TRBV14
size: .
D: TRBD2
J: TRBJ2-7
CDR3: CASSQRLAGFYEQYF
DNA: TGTGCCAGCAGCCAGAGACTAGCGGGGTTTTACGAGCAGTACTTC

V: TRBV5-6
size: few
D: .
J: TRBJ2-1
CDR3: CASSGEWTAAYNEQFF
DNA: TGTGCCAGCAGCGGGGAATGGACTGCCGCCTACAATGAGCAGTTCTTC

V: TRBV2
size: .
D: TRBD1
J: TRBJ1-2
CDR3: CASSEGTGSDYGYTF
DNA: TGTGCCAGCAGTGAGGGGACAGGGTCTGACTATGGCTACACCTTC

V: TRBV7-9
size: .
D: .
J: TRBJ1-2
CDR3: CASSLVRQGGYTF
DNA: TGTGCCAGCAGCTTAGTCCGGCAGGGGGGCTACACCTTC

V: TRBV27
size: .
D: .
J: TRBJ1-3
CDR3: CASRTLTMGGGNTIYF
DNA: TGTGCCAGCAGGACGCTAACGATGGGAGGAGGAAACACCATATATTTT

V: TRBV29-1
size: .
D: .
J: TRBJ2-7
CDR3: CSVDGQYGDEQYF
DNA: TGCAGCGTTGATGGCCAGTACGGGGACGAGCAGTACTTC

V: TRBV2
size: .
D: TRBD1
J: TRBJ2-7
CDR3: CASSPGGQGGYEQYF
DNA: TGTGCCAGCAGTCCTGGGGGACAGGGGGGTTACGAGCAGTACTTC

V: TRBV6-5
size: .
D: .
J: TRBJ2-3
CDR3: CASRYDRGSDTQYF
DNA: TGTGCCAGCAGATATGATCGGGGGAGCGATACGCAGTATTTT

V: TRBV5-1
size: .
D: .
J: TRBJ2-3
CDR3: CASSLSVGVSSTDTQYF
DNA: TGCGCCAGCAGCTTGTCGGTCGGGGTCTCCAGCACAGATACGCAGTATTTT

V: TRBV7-9
size: .
D: .
J: TRBJ2-5
CDR3: CASSRTSRGSDETQYF
DNA: TGTGCCAGCAGCCGGACGAGCCGGGGTTCGGATGAGACCCAGTACTTC

V: TRBV5-1
size: .
D: TRBD2
J: TRBJ2-7
CDR3: CASHDSGGYVYEQYF
DNA: TGCGCCAGCCACGATAGCGGGGGGTACGTCTACGAGCAGTACTTC

V: TRBV21-1
size: .
D: .
J: TRBJ1-2
CDR3: CASRERAYGYTF
DNA: TGTGCCAGCAGAGAGAGGGCCTATGGCTACACCTTC

V: TRBV2
size: .
D: TRBD1
J: TRBJ1-2
CDR3: CASRGQGLYGYTF
DNA: TGTGCCAGCAGAGGACAGGGACTCTATGGCTACACCTTC

V: TRBV7-2
size: .
D: .
J: TRBJ2-3
CDR3: CASSSRASRSQDTQYF
DNA: TGTGCCAGCAGCTCGCGGGCCTCCCGAAGCCAAGATACGCAGTATTTT

V: TRBV10-3
size: .
D: .
J: TRBJ2-3
CDR3: CAISAGVTTDTQYF
DNA: TGTGCCATCAGTGCGGGGGTGACCACAGATACGCAGTATTTT

V: TRBV6-6
size: few
D: TRBD1
J: TRBJ1-3
CDR3: CASSRQGSGNTIYF
DNA: TGTGCCAGCAGCCGACAGGGCTCTGGAAACACCATATATTTT

V: TRBV4-1
size: .
D: .
J: TRBJ2-2
CDR3: CASSQDFREVETGELFF
DNA: TGCGCCAGCAGCCAAGATTTCAGAGAGGTTGAAACCGGGGAGCTGTTTTTT

V: TRBV28
size: .
D: TRBD1
J: TRBJ1-6
CDR3: CASSYRQGGSYNSPLHF
DNA: TGTGCCAGCAGCTACCGACAGGGTGGGTCCTATAATTCACCCCTCCACTTT

V: TRBV4-1
size: once
D: .
J: TRBJ2-7
CDR3: CASSQGRAGREQYF
DNA: TGCGCCAGCAGCCAAGGACGGGCGGGTCGCGAGCAGTACTTC

V: TRBV10-3
size: .
D: .
J: TRBJ1-1
CDR3: CATAGYMNTEAFF
DNA: TGTGCCACCGCAGGATACATGAACACTGAAGCTTTCTTT

V: TRBV4-1
size: few
D: .
J: TRBJ2-7
CDR3: CASSLRDASYEQYF
DNA: TGCGCCAGCAGCCTTCGAGATGCCTCCTACGAGCAGTACTTC

V: TRBV19
size: .
D: .
J: TRBJ1-5
CDR3: CASSMGGRQPQHF
DNA: TGTGCCAGTAGTATGGGGGGTAGGCAGCCCCAGCATTTT

V: TRBV19
size: .
D: TRBD1
J: TRBJ2-1
CDR3: CASSRMDRAYNNEQFF
DNA: TGTGCCAGTAGTAGGATGGACAGGGCCTATAACAATGAGCAGTTCTTC

V: TRBV9
size: .
D: .
J: TRBJ2-5
CDR3: CASSPRGSETQYF
DNA: TGTGCCAGCAGCCCTAGGGGGAGTGAGACCCAGTACTTC

V: TRBV27
size: .
D: .
J: TRBJ1-5
CDR3: CASSLGAGGQPQHF
DNA: TGTGCCAGCAGTTTGGGAGCCGGAGGGCAGCCCCAGCATTTT

V: TRBV2
size: .
D: .
J: TRBJ2-1
CDR3: CASRARGLAYNEQFF
DNA: TGTGCCAGCAGGGCTAGAGGGCTGGCGTACAATGAGCAGTTCTTC

V: TRBV29-1
size: .
D: .
J: TRBJ2-3
CDR3: CSSRGRSTDTQYF
DNA: TGCAGCTCGCGGGGGCGCAGCACAGATACGCAGTATTTT

V: TRBV5-6
size: once
D: TRBD1
J: TRBJ2-2
CDR3: CASSPDGGQGDTGELFF
DNA: TGTGCCAGCAGCCCGGACGGGGGACAGGGGGACACCGGGGAGCTGTTTTTT

V: TRBV18
size: .
D: .
J: TRBJ2-7
CDR3: CASSPDSYEQYF
DNA: TGTGCCAGCTCACCTGACAGCTACGAGCAGTACTTC

V: TRBV5-6
size: .
D: TRBD2
J: TRBJ2-3
CDR3: CASRLMTSGGIWAQYF
DNA: TGTGCCAGCAGGTTGATGACTAGCGGGGGGATATGGGCGCAGTATTTT

V: TRBV6-5
size: .
D: .
J: TRBJ2-3
CDR3: CASSYSFQATDTQYF
DNA: TGTGCCAGCAGTTACTCTTTCCAGGCCACAGATACGCAGTATTTT

V: TRBV7-3
size: .
D: TRBD1
J: TRBJ2-3
CDR3: CASSKADRSTDTQYF
DNA: TGTGCCAGCAGCAAAGCGGACAGGAGCACAGATACGCAGTATTTT

V: TRBV4-2
size: .
D: .
J: TRBJ2-1
CDR3: CASSHSVYNEQFF
DNA: TGTGCCAGCAGCCATTCAGTGTACAATGAGCAGTTCTTC

V: TRBV4-3
size: .
D: .
J: TRBJ2-3
CDR3: CASSSTGSTDTQYF
DNA: TGCGCCAGCAGCTCGACAGGTAGCACAGATACGCAGTATTTT

V: TRBV4-2
size: .
D: TRBD1
J: TRBJ1-2
CDR3: CASSPRDSDLYGYTF
DNA: TGTGCCAGCAGCCCAAGGGACAGCGATCTTTATGGCTACACCTTC

V: TRBV7-9
size: .
D: .
J: TRBJ1-5
CDR3: CASSLVGAGGNQPQHF
DNA: TGTGCCAGCAGCTTAGTGGGGGCTGGGGGCAATCAGCCCCAGCATTTT

V: TRBV29-1
size: few
D: TRBD2
J: TRBJ2-2
CDR3: CSVGGARGIYTGELFF
DNA: TGCAGCGTTGGTGGGGCGCGGGGGATATACACCGGGGAGCTGTTTTTT

V: TRBV5-5
size: .
D: TRBD1
J: TRBJ2-7
CDR3: CASSTPGQPYEQYF
DNA: TGTGCCAGCAGCACCCCGGGACAGCCCTACGAGCAGTACTTC

V: TRBV15
size: .
D: .
J: TRBJ1-2
CDR3: CATSRDQGRGLYYGYTF
DNA: TGTGCCACCAGCAGAGACCAGGGGAGGGGGTTGTACTATGGCTACACCTTC

V: TRBV15
size: .
D: TRBD1
J: TRBJ2-7
CDR3: CATSRPRQGIYEQYF
DNA: TGTGCCACCAGCAGACCCCGACAGGGGATATACGAGCAGTACTTC

V: TRBV5-6
size: .
D: TRBD2
J: TRBJ2-1
CDR3: CASSLWDYHNEQFF
DNA: TGTGCCAGCAGCTTATGGGACTACCACAATGAGCAGTTCTTC

V: TRBV29-1
size: .
D: TRBD2
J: TRBJ2-5
CDR3: CSVGGLAGAETQYF
DNA: TGCAGCGTTGGGGGACTAGCGGGGGCAGAGACCCAGTACTTC

V: TRBV13
size: .
D: .
J: TRBJ2-5
CDR3: CASSLGGAEETQYF
DNA: TGTGCCAGCAGCTTAGGGGGGGCTGAGGAGACCCAGTACTTC

V: TRBV29-1
size: few
D: .
J: TRBJ1-4
CDR3: CSVERQNGKLFF
DNA: TGCAGCGTTGAAAGACAGAATGGAAAACTGTTTTTT

V: TRBV10-3
size: .
D: TRBD1
J: TRBJ1-6
CDR3: CAISRQGVPNSPLHF
DNA: TGTGCCATCTCGAGACAGGGGGTCCCTAATTCACCCCTCCACTTT

V: TRBV7-9
size: .
D: .
J: TRBJ2-4
CDR3: CASSLDRLAKNIQYF
DNA: TGTGCCAGCAGCTTAGACAGATTAGCCAAAAACATTCAGTACTTC

V: TRBV30
size: .
D: TRBD1
J: TRBJ1-5
CDR3: CAWSDRGKKRNQPQHF
DNA: TGTGCCTGGTCAGACAGGGGTAAAAAACGCAATCAGCCCCAGCATTTT